A single sample is the source of the 24 T cell receptor beta chains below, sequenced in a study of cytomegalovirus exposure and HLA in healthy donors. Assay used: immunoSEQ multiplex PCR; TCRdb lists only in-frame clones, some missing. The table lists about 180,000 clones, roughly nine tenths of them singletons. The sample taken for sequencing was PBMCs. These TCRs come from a man aged 18 to 30 in good health and CMV-seropositive.

The chain has TRBV28 and TRBJ2-7; 7 nucleotides match TRBD2. The CDR3 runs 16 residues. V gave up 5 bases and J gave up 2 bases; unmatched junction bases: 12. Germline-derived CDR1 and CDR2 are MDHEN and SYDVKM. CDR3 amino acids: CASSGGEGLKPYEQYF. In DNA, the CDR3 is TGTGCCAGCAGTGGAGGGGAGGGGCTAAAACCCTACGAGCAGTACTTC. The variable domain in full, with the rest retrieved from reference TRBV28 and TRBJ2-7, is DVKVTQSSRYLVKRTGEKVFLECVQDMDHENMFWYRQDPGLGLRLIYFSYDVKMKEKGDIPEGYSVSREKKERFSLILESASTNQTSMYLCASSGGEGLKPYEQYFGPGTRLTVT.

V is TRBV6-5 and J is TRBJ2-1; possible D gene TRBD2, 6 bases. V was trimmed by 0 bases and J by 8 bases, leaving 14 bases between them. The CDR3 has 15 amino acids. Germline V gene sequence: CDR1 MNHEY, CDR2 SVGAGI. In nucleotides, the CDR3 is TGTGCCAGCAGTTACTCGCTAGGAGGGGTTTATGAGCAGTTCTTC. Its translation: CASSYSLGGVYEQFF.

In DNA, the CDR3 is TGTGCCAGCAGCTTACAGGCTAGCGGGAGGGATGAGCAGTTCTTC. This sequence encodes CASSLQASGRDEQFF. V usage is TRBV7-3 and J usage is TRBJ2-1, with 12 bases identical to TRBD2. J lost 8 bases, V lost 2 bases, and 4 bases had no gene match. This CDR3 is built from 15 residues. Looked up from germline, CDR1 is SGHTA and CDR2 is FQGTGA.

This sequence joins TRBV4-2 and TRBJ1-3; the match to TRBD1 covers 7 bases. The CDR3 consists of 17 residues. Germline assignment: CDR1 LGHNA and CDR2 YNFKEQ. V shed 0 bases and J 1 base; nucleotides not matched to a gene: 6. Written as DNA, the CDR3 is TGTGCCAGCAGCCAAGAACGACAGGGTCTATCTGGAAACACCATATATTTT. It specifies CASSQERQGLSGNTIYF.

V gene TRBV7-2 combines with J gene TRBJ2-5; 8 nucleotides match TRBD1. J lost 5 bases, V lost 5 bases, and 7 bases had no gene match. In germline, CDR1 is SGHTA, CDR2 FQGNSA. The CDR3 spans 14 residues. CDR3 bases: TGTGCCAGCAGCCCGGACAGGGTTGCGGAGACCCAGTACTTC. Its protein product is CASSPDRVAETQYF. Full variable domain (outside the CDR3, taken from reference TRBV7-2 and TRBJ2-5): GAGVSQSPSNKVTEKGKDVELRCDPISGHTALYWYRQSLGQGLEFLIYFQGNSAPDKSGLPSDRFSAERTGGSVSTLTIQRTQQEDSAVYLCASSPDRVAETQYFGPGTRLLVL.

The J gene is TRBJ1-4, the V gene TRBV4-1; D ambiguous. The CDR3 totals 16 residues. Trimming left V 4 bases short and J 0 bases short, with 12 bases between. Germline lookup yields CDR1 MGHRA and CDR2 YSYEKL. CDR3 sequence reads: CASSPRVAATNEKLFF. CDR3 DNA sequence: TGCGCCAGCAGCCCCCGGGTGGCGGCAACTAATGAAAAACTGTTTTTT.

The rearrangement links TRBV7-3 to TRBJ2-5; TRBD2 aligns across 11 bases. The CDR3 has 15 amino acids. Germline trimming cut 5 bases from V and 2 bases from J; bases unmatched to any gene: 4. The germline V gene encodes CDR1 SGHTA and CDR2 FQGTGA. This CDR3 reads CASSPTSGRQETQYF. In DNA form, the CDR3 reads TGTGCCAGCAGCCCAACTAGCGGGAGACAAGAGACCCAGTACTTC.

The V call is TRBV10-3, the J call TRBJ2-7; 11 positions match TRBD2. This CDR3 has 14 amino acids. Germline-derived CDR1 and CDR2 are ENHRY and SYGVKD. The V segment lost 4 bases and the J segment 4 bases; nucleotides outside the gene matches: 3. CDR3 sequence reads: CAISARLAGYEQYF. In nucleotides, the CDR3 is TGTGCCATCAGTGCAAGACTAGCGGGATACGAGCAGTACTTC.

J is TRBJ2-7 and V is TRBV9, with 9 bases lining up with TRBD1. Unmatched junction bases numbered 9, after V lost 3 bases and J lost 2 bases. This CDR3 comprises 16 residues. The V gene's germline CDR1 is SGDLS and CDR2 YYNGEE. This CDR3 is CASSAAGTGKPYEQYF. The CDR3 nucleotides are TGTGCCAGCAGCGCTGCCGGGACAGGGAAACCCTACGAGCAGTACTTC.

The gene calls are TRBV11-2 and TRBJ1-1; 7 nucleotides align to TRBD1. The length of the CDR3 is 15 residues. Germline-derived CDR1 and CDR2 are SGHAT and FQNNGV. V shed 2 bases, J shed 3 bases, and the junction held 6 bases outside the gene matches. Here the CDR3 DNA reads TGTGCCAGCAGCTTATCTACAGGGGAGTACACTGAAGCTTTCTTT. Translation gives CASSLSTGEYTEAFF.

The chain combines TRBV19 with TRBJ2-2; a weak D match, TRBD2 (6 bases). V was trimmed by 6 bases and J by 7 bases, leaving 9 bases between them. The V gene's germline CDR1 is LNHDA and CDR2 SQIVND (reference sequence). The length of the CDR3 is 12 residues. CDR3: CASSLGSGELFF. The CDR3, as DNA: TGTGCCAGTAGCCTCGGGAGCGGGGAGCTGTTTTTT.

Written as DNA, the CDR3 is TGTGCCATCAGTGTGGCTAGCGGGACGAACACCGGGGAGCTGTTTTTT. This gives the protein CAISVASGTNTGELFF. The rearrangement links TRBV10-3 to TRBJ2-2; 9 bases fit TRBD2. From germline, CDR1 is ENHRY and CDR2 SYGVKD. CDR3 size: 16 residues. The J segment lost 0 bases and the V segment lost 4 bases, leaving 3 bases of the junction unmatched.

The CDR3 bases are TGTGCCAGCACCCTGCGGGCTGAAGCTTTCTTT. Its translation: CASTLRAEAFF. The chain uses TRBV25-1 and TRBJ1-1; the D is unclear. There are 11 residues in the CDR3. The V gene lost 7 bases and the J gene lost 6 bases, with 9 bases spanning the gap. Germline CDR1 MGHDK, CDR2 SYGVNS.

This clone was counted only a few times. The chain joins TRBV4-2 to TRBJ1-2; D not certain. The ends were cut back, 3 bases at V and 4 bases at J, with 9 bases in the middle. The germline V gene has CDR1 LGHNA and CDR2 YNFKEQ. CDR3 length: 13 amino acids. The CDR3 protein is CASSHSQSYGYTF. In DNA, the CDR3 is TGTGCCAGCAGCCACTCACAGTCCTATGGCTACACCTTC.

The V and J genes are TRBV5-5 and TRBJ2-2; 8 bases match TRBD2. V was clipped by 4 bases and J by 5 bases; unmatched bases: 7. CDR1 and CDR2 (germline): SGHKS, YYEKEE (reference sequence). The CDR3 runs to 15 residues. In DNA, the CDR3 is TGTGCCAGCAGCGGAAGCGGGGGACCTACCGGGGAGCTGTTTTTT. The encoded protein is CASSGSGGPTGELFF.

V usage is TRBV7-3 and J usage is TRBJ2-3; weak D call: TRBD2 (6 bases). This CDR3 has 15 amino acids. Per the germline V gene, CDR1 is SGHTA and CDR2 is FQGTGA. The ends were cut back, 0 bases at V and 2 bases at J, with 9 bases in the middle. DNA for the CDR3: TGTGCCAGCAGCTTAACTAGCGGTATCACAGATACGCAGTATTTT. This codes for CASSLTSGITDTQYF.

The CDR3 DNA follows: TGTGCCAGCAGGCTGGGGGCCGGGACGGCGCGGGCTTTCTTT. As protein: CASRLGAGTARAFF. The chain is built from TRBV5-6 and TRBJ1-1; a possible D gene is TRBD1 (6 bases). The CDR3 is 14 residues long. Germline lookup yields CDR1 SGHDT and CDR2 YYEEEE. Trimming cost V 5 bases and J 11 bases, with 22 bases left between them.

The gene calls are TRBV6-5 and TRBJ2-3; 8 nucleotides match TRBD1. The ends lost 0 bases at V and 9 bases at J; junction bases unmatched: 8. The CDR3 has 15 amino acids. Germline CDR1 MNHEY, CDR2 SVGAGI. The CDR3 bases are TGTGCCAGCAGTTACTCGCAGGGGGCGACGCTGACGCAGTATTTT. This codes for CASSYSQGATLTQYF.

This chain uses TRBV30 with TRBJ1-4; TRBD1 might be the D (5 bases). Trimming left V 3 bases short and J 13 bases short, with 21 bases between. The length of the CDR3 is 14 residues. Germline CDR1 is GTSNPN and CDR2 is SVGIG (reference sequence). The CDR3: CAWSGQGQGRVLFF. CDR3 coding DNA: TGTGCCTGGAGCGGGCAGGGTCAGGGTCGGGTACTGTTTTTT.

The chain employs TRBV30 and TRBJ2-6; tentative D call: TRBD2 (5 bases). V gave up 2 bases and J gave up 1 base, with 9 bases separating them. The CDR3 sequence is 15 residues long. Germline assignment: CDR1 GTSNPN and CDR2 SVGIG (reference sequence). The DNA of the CDR3 is TGTGCCTGGAGTTCCGGAGGATCTGGGGCCAACGTCCTGACTTTC. Residues: CAWSSGGSGANVLTF.

The rearrangement uses TRBV7-6 and TRBJ2-5, with D possibly TRBD1 on 6 matching bases. Germline-derived CDR1 and CDR2 are SGHVS and FNYEAQ. This CDR3 contains 13 residues. V dropped 4 bases and J dropped 5 bases, with 11 bases sitting between them. Here the CDR3 reads CASSYFRGETQYF. CDR3 in DNA: TGTGCCAGCAGCTACTTCAGGGGCGAGACCCAGTACTTC.

The sample holds a few counts of this clone. The chain employs TRBV18 and TRBJ2-7; D might be TRBD1 (6 bases). V was cut by 8 bases and J by 6 bases, with 11 bases left in between. Per germline, CDR1 KGHSH and CDR2 LQKENI. The CDR3 spans 11 residues. The CDR3 DNA sequence: TGTGCCAGCCAAGGGGGTGGCGAGCAGTACTTC. Protein product: CASQGGGEQYF.

The chain uses TRBV28 and TRBJ2-5; D possibly corresponds to TRBD2 (5 bases). Germline loops: CDR1 MDHEN, CDR2 SYDVKM. The CDR3 runs to 16 residues. V was shortened by 8 bases and J by 3 bases, with 22 bases between the two germline ends. The CDR3 region is CASYGWGVSGKETQYF. In DNA form, the CDR3 reads TGTGCCAGCTACGGGTGGGGAGTCTCAGGAAAAGAGACCCAGTACTTC.

This clone was detected once. V and J are TRBV4-1 and TRBJ2-1, with 8 bases fitting TRBD2. Trimming removed 4 bases from V and 4 bases from J; junction bases left unmatched: 6. The CDR3 runs to 15 residues. Germline CDR1 and CDR2: MGHRA and YSYEKL. The CDR3, as DNA: TGCGCCAGCAGCCTAGCGGGGCTCGCTTACAATGAGCAGTTCTTC. Its protein is CASSLAGLAYNEQFF.